A selection of T cell receptor beta chains follows, all from one sample in a study of T-cell reconstitution after alpha-beta-depleted transplantation in children. TCRdb passed the PCR reads through MiXCR, listing each CDR3 protein once. This sample has more than 250,000 distinct CDR3 sequences, with more than 8% found just once. Sequenced here: PBMCs from the stem cell graft donor, sampled from the stem cell graft. The receptors were gathered from a human donor who donated a stem cell graft to a child with SCID. CDR3s include the opening cysteine and the closing phenylalanine or tryptophan. The D gene is left open where the match is weak. Clone sizes are given selectively: once, few, many, or a class where the clone is expanded.

CDR3aa | CDR3nt | abundance | d_gene | j_gene | v_gene
CSASGQRGGSYNEQFF | TGCAGTGCTTCCGGCCAGCGGGGGGGCTCCTACAATGAGCAGTTCTTC | few | TRBD2 | TRBJ2-1 | TRBV20-1
CASSKVWDQPQHF | TGTGCCAGCAGTAAAGTGTGGGATCAGCCCCAGCATTTT | few | . | TRBJ1-5 | TRBV12-3/TRBV12-4
CASSLEQGVGELFF | TGTGCCAGCAGCTTGGAACAGGGGGTCGGGGAGCTGTTTTTT | . | TRBD1 | TRBJ2-2 | TRBV5-5
CSARDARDSRGAQHF | TGCAGTGCTAGAGATGCCCGGGACAGCCGGGGAGCCCAGCATTTT | . | TRBD1 | TRBJ1-5 | TRBV20-1
CASSQAWTGTESSTDTQYF | TGTGCCAGCAGCCAGGCCTGGACCGGGACAGAGTCTAGCACAGATACGCAGTATTTT | once | TRBD1 | TRBJ2-3 | TRBV5-6
CASSSKDAVQEKLFF | TGTGCCAGCAGTTCCAAGGACGCGGTGCAGGAAAAACTGTTTTTT | few | . | TRBJ1-4 | TRBV6-5
CSAISGGAEYF | TGCAGTGCCATAAGCGGGGGGGCAGAGTACTTC | many | TRBD2 | TRBJ2-4 | TRBV20-1
CASSFTQEMNTEAFF | TGTGCCAGCAGTTTTACTCAGGAAATGAACACTGAAGCTTTCTTT | many | . | TRBJ1-1 | TRBV7-9
CASSLAGAQETQYF | TGCGCCAGCAGCTTGGCAGGGGCCCAAGAGACCCAGTACTTC | many | . | TRBJ2-5 | TRBV5-1
CASSITDNYGYTF | TGCGCCAGCAGTATCACCGATAACTATGGCTACACCTTC | many | . | TRBJ1-2 | TRBV5-1
CASSLGVPQETQYF | TGCGCCAGCAGCTTGGGGGTGCCTCAAGAGACCCAGTACTTC | . | . | TRBJ2-5 | TRBV5-1
CATSDRQTGANVLTF | TGTGCCACCTCGGACAGACAGACTGGGGCCAACGTCCTGACTTTC | . | . | TRBJ2-6 | TRBV24-1
CASSQARLGEQFF | TGTGCCAGCAGCCAAGCTAGGTTGGGCGAGCAGTTCTTC | few | . | TRBJ2-1 | TRBV4-2
CSARDLAGASNEQFF | TGCAGTGCTAGAGATTTAGCGGGGGCAAGCAATGAGCAGTTCTTC | many | TRBD2 | TRBJ2-1 | TRBV20-1
CATGPLDPYEQYF | TGTGCCACCGGGCCACTAGATCCCTACGAGCAGTACTTC | . | . | TRBJ2-7 | TRBV15
CSVGSLAPDTQYF | TGCAGCGTTGGATCTCTAGCTCCAGATACGCAGTATTTT | . | . | TRBJ2-3 | TRBV29-1
CASNPRGVDEQFF | TGCGCCAGCAACCCCAGGGGGGTCGATGAGCAGTTCTTC | . | . | TRBJ2-1 | TRBV5-1
CASRFLGGRDNEQFF | TGTGCCAGCAGGTTTTTGGGCGGGAGAGACAATGAGCAGTTCTTC | . | TRBD2 | TRBJ2-1 | TRBV3-1
CASSLGLAGNFTQYF | TGTGCCAGCAGCCTTGGACTAGCGGGGAACTTTACGCAGTATTTT | few | TRBD2 | TRBJ2-3 | TRBV7-6
CSARDPQTSTDTQYF | TGCAGTGCTAGAGATCCCCAGACTAGCACAGATACGCAGTATTTT | . | . | TRBJ2-3 | TRBV20-1
CASSQTGQVSNEKLFF | TGTGCCAGCAGCCAAACGGGACAGGTCTCTAATGAAAAACTGTTTTTT | . | TRBD1 | TRBJ1-4 | TRBV3-1
CSARVLLAGNPHEQFF | TGCAGTGCTAGAGTATTACTAGCGGGGAACCCCCATGAGCAGTTCTTC | . | TRBD2 | TRBJ2-1 | TRBV20-1
CASSIRGGNSYNEQFF | TGTGCCAGCAGCATTCGAGGCGGGAACTCCTACAATGAGCAGTTCTTC | few | . | TRBJ2-1 | TRBV12-3/TRBV12-4